This T cell receptor beta chain was identified in a study of beta chain features in type 1 diabetes. General observations from the study: The study found moderately but significantly shorter TCRB CDR3s in all four CD4+ subsets of Type 1 diabetes patients. Sequencing the cDNA could make cells with high TCR expression show up more than they should.

Sorting of CD4+ naive, central memory, regulatory and stem cell-like memory cells was performed via CD45RO/CCR7/CD25/CD127/CD95/CD27. Germline CDR1 and CDR2: SGHRS and YFSETQ. The V and J ends lost 1 base and 8 bases respectively, with 4 bases between them. The CDR3 covers 11 residues. What was sequenced were expressed TCRB transcripts, since all of the isolated RNA had been reverse transcribed. The repertoire was sequenced with immunoSEQ multiplex PCR; TCRdb's copy has only in-frame clones and lacks some. This repertoire shows roughly 380,000 clones, roughly 21% found once; its top ten account for 0.044%. Regarding this clone: Its antigen is not known.

The receptor was derived from a young woman in good health. This rearrangement joins TRBV5-1 to TRBJ2-1; D is undetermined. Sequenced material: naive CD4+ T cells from blood. The CDR3 region has the DNA TGCGCCAGCAGCTTGTACTATGAGCAGTTCTTC. Protein product: CASSLYYEQFF.